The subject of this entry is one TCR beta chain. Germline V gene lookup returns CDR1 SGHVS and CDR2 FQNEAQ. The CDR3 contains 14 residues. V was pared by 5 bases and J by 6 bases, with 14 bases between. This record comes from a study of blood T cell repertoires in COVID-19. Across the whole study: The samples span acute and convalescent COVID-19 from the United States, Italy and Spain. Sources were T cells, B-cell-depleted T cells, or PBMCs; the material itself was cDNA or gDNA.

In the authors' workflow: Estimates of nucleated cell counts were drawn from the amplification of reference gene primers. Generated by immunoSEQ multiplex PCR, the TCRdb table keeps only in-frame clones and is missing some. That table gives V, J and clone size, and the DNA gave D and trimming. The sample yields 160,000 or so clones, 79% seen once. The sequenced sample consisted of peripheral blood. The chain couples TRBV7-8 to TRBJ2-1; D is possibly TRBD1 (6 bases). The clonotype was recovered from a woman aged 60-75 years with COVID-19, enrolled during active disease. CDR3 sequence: CASSPGAGSNEQFF. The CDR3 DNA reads TGTGCCAGCAGCCCAGGGGCAGGGTCCAATGAGCAGTTCTTC.